This TCR beta chain appears in the sequencing data of a study of Ad26.COV2.S vaccination and SARS-CoV-2 variants. Study background: Vaccine-arm donor from the placebo-controlled COV1001 Ad26.COV2.S trial. Study findings and constraints: People who got the vaccine had more spike-specific TCR breadth than people who got placebo. The TCR breadth and depth analyses may have understated or missed part of the total T cell responses. For non-spike TCRs, breadth in vaccine recipients resembled that in placebo recipients.

As regards this clone: Its target is not known.

V lost 3 bases, J lost 3 bases, and 6 bases lay in between. The CDR3 spans 12 residues. Germline CDR1 LNHDA, CDR2 SQIVND (reference sequence). The treatment here: around 19 received Ad26.COV2.S at low or high dose, single or two shots; about five received placebo; per-sample allocation not given. Repertoires come from day 63 after the first vaccine or placebo injection. Profiling relied on immunoSEQ multiplex PCR, and the TCRdb table lists in-frame clones only, not all of them. The table includes roughly 500,000 clones, roughly 89% detected once. The sequence came from a person aged 18-65 years who received the Ad26.COV2.S COVID-19 vaccine or a placebo. V and J are TRBV19 and TRBJ2-7; a weak D match, TRBD2 (6 bases). This material consisted of peripheral blood, taken in a trial of Ad26.COV2.S vaccine versus placebo. The chain's CDR3 is CASSMRDYEQYF. The DNA of the CDR3 is TGTGCCAGTAGTATGCGGGACTACGAGCAGTACTTC.